What follows are 15 T cell receptor beta chains derived from one specimen sequenced in a study of T cell repertoires in cytomegalovirus infection. TCRdb reprocessed the reads via MiXCR and lists one record per CDR3 protein. The sample shows 300,000 to 400,000 distinct CDR3 sequences, around a tenth of them seen only once. Sequencing was performed on PBMCs. Source of these receptors: a human donor in good health (CMV status not recorded). Some clones in this sample may be carry-over from other donors' samples.

This clonotype was detected a few times. The rearrangement uses TRBV20-1 and TRBJ2-3, with 14 nucleotides matching TRBD2. After removal of 1 base from V and 0 bases from J, the junction contained 6 bases not matched to a gene. The CDR3 covers 18 residues. The V gene's germline CDR1 is DFQATT and CDR2 SNEGSKA (reference sequence). The CDR3 spells CSARGGTSGGLSTDTQYF. CDR3 nucleotide sequence: TGCAGTGCTAGAGGTGGGACTAGCGGGGGCCTTAGCACAGATACGCAGTATTTT.

This clonotype occurred a few times. This rearrangement joins TRBV7-8 to TRBJ2-7, with D perhaps matching TRBD2 (6 bases). CDR1 and CDR2 (germline): SGHVS, FQNEAQ. V gave up 4 bases and J gave up 5 bases, with 15 bases separating them. This CDR3 contains 14 residues. This chain's CDR3 is CASSSGARVHEQYF. CDR3 coding DNA: TGTGCCAGCAGCTCGGGAGCAAGGGTCCACGAGCAGTACTTC.

This clonotype came up many times. The chain has TRBV6-2 or TRBV6-3 and TRBJ2-7, with D possibly being TRBD2 (5 bases). CDR3 length equals 14 residues. Germline CDR1 and CDR2: MNHEY and SVGEGT. V was cut by 2 bases and J by 1 base, with 9 bases left in between. The CDR3 sequence is CASSYTSGSYEQYF. The CDR3 region has the DNA TGTGCCAGCAGTTACACGAGCGGTTCCTACGAGCAGTACTTC.

This clonotype has at least ten counts. The chain uses TRBV7-2 and TRBJ2-2, with TRBD1 matching 9 bases. The CDR3 totals 15 residues. Germline loops: CDR1 SGHTA, CDR2 FQGNSA. Trimming at V came to 5 bases and at J to 9 bases, leaving 10 bases not matched to a gene. In DNA form, the CDR3 reads TGTGCCAGCAGCGGAGACAGGGGGGCATTCCGGGAGCTGTTTTTT. Amino acids: CASSGDRGAFRELFF.

The chain links TRBV7-9 to TRBJ1-6, with 9 nucleotides matching TRBD1. CDR3 size: 16 residues. J gave up 4 bases and V 4 bases, and 5 bases lay outside the gene matches. Germline V CDR1 and CDR2: SEHNR, FQNEAQ (reference sequence). The CDR3 sequence: CASSSDRGSYNSPLHF. The CDR3 DNA reads TGTGCCAGCAGCTCGGACAGGGGCTCTTATAATTCACCCCTCCACTTT. Using reference TRBV7-9 and TRBJ1-6 for the parts outside the CDR3, the full variable domain is DTGVSQNPRHKITKRGQNVTFRCDPISEHNRLYWYRQTLGQGPEFLTYFQNEAQLEKSRLLSDRFSAERPKGSFSTLEIQRTEQGDSAMYLCASSSDRGSYNSPLHFGNGTRLTVT.

This clonotype has ten or more counts. The gene calls are TRBV28 and TRBJ2-7; D not resolved. Looked up from germline, CDR1 is MDHEN and CDR2 is SYDVKM. This CDR3 has 15 amino acids. Between the trimmed V and J ends, which lost 2 bases and 0 bases, there was a span of 11 bases. CDR3 loop: CASSLGQLSSYEQYF. In nucleotides, the CDR3 is TGTGCCAGCAGTTTAGGTCAGCTTAGCTCCTACGAGCAGTACTTC.

As to this clonotype: This may be a read error: a much more frequent sequence differs by one nucleotide. CDR3 sequence reads: CASSSYATGRENQYF. The CDR3 DNA reads TGTGCCAGCAGTTCCTACGCCACAGGGAGGGAGAACCAGTACTTC. The chain has TRBV27 and TRBJ2-5; perhaps TRBD2 as D (7 bases). CDR3 length equals 15 residues. Germline CDR1 MNHEY, CDR2 SMNVEV (reference sequence).

This clonotype was observed a few times. The chain uses TRBV20-1 and TRBJ1-2; no definite D call. This CDR3 is 14 amino acids long. Looked up from germline, CDR1 is DFQATT and CDR2 is SNEGSKA (reference sequence). Trimming left V 0 bases short and J 2 bases short, with 10 bases between. CDR3 sequence (DNA): TGCAGTGCTAGAGATCGATCCCGCAACTATGGCTACACCTTC. Amino acid sequence: CSARDRSRNYGYTF.

The sample holds a few counts of this clonotype. The chain uses TRBV7-9 and TRBJ1-4; D perhaps matches TRBD1 (5 bases). Germline CDR1 and CDR2: SEHNR and FQNEAQ (reference sequence). V lost 1 base to trimming and J lost 15 bases, with 12 bases between them. The CDR3 is made up of 12 amino acids. The CDR3 DNA sequence: TGTGCCAGCAGCTTAGGAGGAGGGGAGATGTTTTTT. This translates into CASSLGGGEMFF.

Regarding this clonotype: Since a much larger clone is just one base distant, this may be a read error. The V and J genes are TRBV7-6 and TRBJ2-5; 9 nucleotides align to TRBD1. The germline CDR1 and CDR2 sequences are SGHVS and FNYEAQ. The CDR3 length is 14 residues. The CDR3 spells CANSDNRGLETQYF. In DNA form, the CDR3 reads TGTGCCAACAGCGACAACAGGGGGCTGGAGACCCAGTACTTC.

This clonotype was found many times. The gene calls are TRBV24-1 and TRBJ1-5, with D possibly TRBD1 on 5 matching bases. Trimming cost V 1 base and J 9 bases, with 12 bases left between them. Germline lookup yields CDR1 KGHDR and CDR2 SFDVKD. The CDR3 is 14 amino acids. CDR3 DNA sequence: TGTGCCACCAGTGATTTCGGGGCGGGGGGGCCCCAGCATTTT. It encodes CATSDFGAGGPQHF.

This clonotype was recorded a few times. This chain uses TRBV6-2 or TRBV6-3 with TRBJ1-2, with D hard to call. The CDR3 spans 16 residues. The V gene's germline CDR1 is MNHEY and CDR2 SVGEGT. V was shortened by 5 bases and J by 0 bases, with 16 bases between the two germline ends. Here the CDR3 DNA reads TGTGCCAGCAGTCCTGTCCTGGTCGCGGCTAACTATGGCTACACCTTC. This gives the protein CASSPVLVAANYGYTF.

This chain connects TRBV19 to TRBJ2-7; 7 bases fit TRBD1. The CDR3 has 13 residues. After removal of 7 bases from V and 4 bases from J, the junction contained 7 bases not matched to a gene. Looked up from germline, CDR1 is LNHDA and CDR2 is SQIVND (reference sequence). The DNA for the CDR3 is TGTGCCAGTACCTCGGGGACAGTTTACGAGCAGTACTTC. Residues: CASTSGTVYEQYF.

This clonotype turned up a few times. The chain combines TRBV6-8 with TRBJ2-3, with no clear D. The CDR3 is 14 residues long. V was clipped by 8 bases and J by 2 bases, with 14 bases between them. Germline CDR1 MNHGY, CDR2 SAAAGT. The CDR3 DNA sequence: TGTGCCAGCCCTGTGGGGTCCCCCACAGATACGCAGTATTTT. Encoded protein: CASPVGSPTDTQYF.

This clonotype has at least ten counts. The gene calls are TRBV5-5 and TRBJ2-2, with TRBD1 matching over 8 bases. CDR1 is SGHKS and CDR2 is YYEKEE in the germline V gene (reference sequence). Trimming took 4 bases from V and 2 from J; bases not matched to a gene: 7. The CDR3 length is 16 residues. The CDR3: CASSPRDRQNTGELFF. CDR3 sequence (DNA): TGTGCCAGCAGCCCTAGGGACAGGCAAAACACCGGGGAGCTGTTTTTT.